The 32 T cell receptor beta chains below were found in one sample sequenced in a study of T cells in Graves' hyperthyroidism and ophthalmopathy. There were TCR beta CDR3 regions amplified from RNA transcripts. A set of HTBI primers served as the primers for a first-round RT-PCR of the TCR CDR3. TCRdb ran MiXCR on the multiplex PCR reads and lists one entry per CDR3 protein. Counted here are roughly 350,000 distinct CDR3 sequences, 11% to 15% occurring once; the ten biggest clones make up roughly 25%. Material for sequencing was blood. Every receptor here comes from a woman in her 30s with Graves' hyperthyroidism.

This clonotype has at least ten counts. The CDR3 loop reads CASSPRGGLTGNTIYF. The CDR3 nucleotides are TGTGCCAGCAGCCCCCGAGGGGGATTAACTGGAAACACCATATATTTT. This sequence joins TRBV7-2 and TRBJ1-3, with D possibly TRBD1 on 6 matching bases. CDR1 is SGHTA and CDR2 is FQGNSA in the germline V gene. The V end was cut by 5 bases, the J end by 2 bases, with 16 bases between. The CDR3 has 16 residues. The full variable domain, rest sourced from reference TRBV7-2 and TRBJ1-3, is GAGVSQSPSNKVTEKGKDVELRCDPISGHTALYWYRQSLGQGLEFLIYFQGNSAPDKSGLPSDRFSAERTGGSVSTLTIQRTQQEDSAVYLCASSPRGGLTGNTIYFGEGSWLTVV.

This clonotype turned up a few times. CDR3 residues: CAISRLVGRDYEQYF. The CDR3 DNA sequence: TGTGCCATCAGCCGTCTCGTTGGCAGAGACTACGAGCAGTACTTC. The chain combines TRBV10-3 with TRBJ2-7, with D hard to call. The CDR3 length is 15 residues. Germline CDR1 is ENHRY and CDR2 is SYGVKD. V was pared by 6 bases and J by 3 bases, with 18 bases between.

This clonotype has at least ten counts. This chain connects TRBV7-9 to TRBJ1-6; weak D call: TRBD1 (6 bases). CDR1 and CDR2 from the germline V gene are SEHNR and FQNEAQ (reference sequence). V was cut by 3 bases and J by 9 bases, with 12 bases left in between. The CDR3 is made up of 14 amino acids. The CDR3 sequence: CASSFTGGTSPLHF. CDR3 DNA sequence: TGTGCCAGCAGCTTTACGGGGGGCACTTCACCCCTCCACTTT.

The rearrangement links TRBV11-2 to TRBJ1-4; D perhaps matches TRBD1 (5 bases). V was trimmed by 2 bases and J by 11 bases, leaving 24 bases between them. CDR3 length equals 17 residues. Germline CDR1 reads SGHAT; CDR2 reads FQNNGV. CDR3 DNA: TGTGCCAGCAGCTTAAGCGGGGGAACAGATCCCGGGGGGAAACTGTTTTTT. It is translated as CASSLSGGTDPGGKLFF.

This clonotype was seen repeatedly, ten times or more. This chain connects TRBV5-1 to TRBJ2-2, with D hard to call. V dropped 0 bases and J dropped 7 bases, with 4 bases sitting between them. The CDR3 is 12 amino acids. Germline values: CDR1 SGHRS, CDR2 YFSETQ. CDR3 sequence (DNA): TGCGCCAGCAGCTTGGGGGACGGGGAGCTGTTTTTT. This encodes CASSLGDGELFF. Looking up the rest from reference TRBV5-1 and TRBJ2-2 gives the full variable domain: KAGVTQTPRYLIKTRGQQVTLSCSPISGHRSVSWYQQTPGQGLQFLFEYFSETQRNKGNFPGRFSGRQFSNSRSEMNVSTLELGDSALYLCASSLGDGELFFGEGSRLTVL.

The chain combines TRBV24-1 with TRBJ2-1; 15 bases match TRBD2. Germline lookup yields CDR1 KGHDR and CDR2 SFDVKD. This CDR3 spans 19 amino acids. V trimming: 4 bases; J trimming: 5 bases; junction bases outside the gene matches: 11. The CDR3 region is CATSDPGTSGRPLHNEQFF. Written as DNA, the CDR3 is TGTGCCACCAGTGACCCCGGGACTAGCGGGAGGCCCCTCCACAATGAGCAGTTCTTC.

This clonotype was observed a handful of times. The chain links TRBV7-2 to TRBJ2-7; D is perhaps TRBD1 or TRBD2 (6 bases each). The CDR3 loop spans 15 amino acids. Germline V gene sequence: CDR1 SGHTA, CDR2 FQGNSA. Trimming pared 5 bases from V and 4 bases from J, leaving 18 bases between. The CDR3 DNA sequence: TGTGCCAGCAGCCCAGTGGGGGGCGGGCCTTACGAGCAGTACTTC. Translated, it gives CASSPVGGGPYEQYF.

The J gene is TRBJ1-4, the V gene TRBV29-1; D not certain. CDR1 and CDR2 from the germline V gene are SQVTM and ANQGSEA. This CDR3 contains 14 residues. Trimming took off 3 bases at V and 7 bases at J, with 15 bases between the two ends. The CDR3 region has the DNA TGCAGCGTTGACATGGGGTCTAGCCCTGAAAAACTGTTTTTT. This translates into CSVDMGSSPEKLFF.

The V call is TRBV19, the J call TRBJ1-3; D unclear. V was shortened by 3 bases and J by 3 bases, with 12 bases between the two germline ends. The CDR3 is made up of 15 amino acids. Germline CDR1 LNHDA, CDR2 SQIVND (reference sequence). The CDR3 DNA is TGTGCCAGTAGTATTTCCCCCGGCGGTGGAAACACCATATATTTT. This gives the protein CASSISPGGGNTIYF. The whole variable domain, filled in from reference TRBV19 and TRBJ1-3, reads DGGITQSPKYLFRKEGQNVTLSCEQNLNHDAMYWYRQDPGQGLRLIYYSQIVNDFQKGDIAEGYSVSREKKESFPLTVTSAQKNPTAFYLCASSISPGGGNTIYFGEGSWLTVV.

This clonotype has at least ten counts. CDR3 residues: CASSSHSSGYSGELFF. The CDR3, as DNA: TGTGCCAGCAGTTCTCATTCTAGCGGGTACTCCGGGGAGCTGTTTTTT. The rearrangement links TRBV12-3 or TRBV12-4 to TRBJ2-2; 8 bases line up with TRBD2. There are 16 residues in the CDR3. V was clipped by 4 bases and J by 6 bases; unmatched bases: 10.

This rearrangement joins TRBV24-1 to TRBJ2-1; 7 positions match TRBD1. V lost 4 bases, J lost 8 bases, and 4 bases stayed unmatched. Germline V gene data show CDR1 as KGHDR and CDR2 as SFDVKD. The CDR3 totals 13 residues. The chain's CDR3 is CATSDTGADEQFF. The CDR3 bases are TGTGCCACCAGTGACACAGGGGCCGATGAGCAGTTCTTC.

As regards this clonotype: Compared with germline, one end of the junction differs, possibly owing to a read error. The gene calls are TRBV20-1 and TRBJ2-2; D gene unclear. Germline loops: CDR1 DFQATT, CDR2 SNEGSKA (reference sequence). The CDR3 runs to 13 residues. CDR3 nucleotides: TGCAGTGCTAGGGTCCAGAACGCCGGGGAGCTGTTTTTT. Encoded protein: CSARVQNAGELFF.

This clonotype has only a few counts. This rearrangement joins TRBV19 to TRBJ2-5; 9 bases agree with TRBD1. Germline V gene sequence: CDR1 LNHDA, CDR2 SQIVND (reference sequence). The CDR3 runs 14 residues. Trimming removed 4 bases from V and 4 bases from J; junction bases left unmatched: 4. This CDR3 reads CASSSTGGLETQYF. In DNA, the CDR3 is TGTGCCAGTAGTAGCACAGGGGGCTTAGAGACCCAGTACTTC. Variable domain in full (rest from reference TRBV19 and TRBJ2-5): DGGITQSPKYLFRKEGQNVTLSCEQNLNHDAMYWYRQDPGQGLRLIYYSQIVNDFQKGDIAEGYSVSREKKESFPLTVTSAQKNPTAFYLCASSSTGGLETQYFGPGTRLLVL.

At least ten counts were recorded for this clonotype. CDR3 sequence reads: CASSLNLAGAGNEQFF. DNA for the CDR3: TGTGCCAGCAGCTTAAACCTAGCGGGAGCTGGCAATGAGCAGTTCTTC. This chain connects TRBV7-2 to TRBJ2-1; 10 bases match TRBD2. The germline CDR1 and CDR2 sequences are SGHTA and FQGNSA. The V and J ends lost 2 bases and 6 bases, in that order; junction bases with no gene match: 7. This CDR3 contains 16 residues.

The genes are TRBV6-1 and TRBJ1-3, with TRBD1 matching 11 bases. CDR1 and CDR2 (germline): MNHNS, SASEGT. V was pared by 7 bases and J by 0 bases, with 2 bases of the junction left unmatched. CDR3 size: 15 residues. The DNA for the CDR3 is TGTGCCAGCACCGGACAGGGGGCCTCTGGAAACACCATATATTTT. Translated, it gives CASTGQGASGNTIYF.

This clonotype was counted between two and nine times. The CDR3 reads CSVGPLEGGQYEQYF. The CDR3 DNA reads TGCAGCGTTGGCCCCTTGGAGGGAGGGCAGTACGAGCAGTACTTC. The V call is TRBV29-1, the J call TRBJ2-7; 7 positions agree with TRBD2. CDR1 is SQVTM and CDR2 is ANQGSEA in the germline V gene. The ends lost 4 bases at V and 4 bases at J; junction bases unmatched: 13. There are 15 residues in the CDR3.

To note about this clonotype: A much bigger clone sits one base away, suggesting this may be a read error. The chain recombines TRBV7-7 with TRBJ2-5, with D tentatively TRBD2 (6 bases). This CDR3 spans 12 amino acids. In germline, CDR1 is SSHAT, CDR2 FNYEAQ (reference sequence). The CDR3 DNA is TGTGCTAGCGGTGCTGTAAGGGGGACCCAGTACTTC. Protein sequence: CASGAVRGTQYF.

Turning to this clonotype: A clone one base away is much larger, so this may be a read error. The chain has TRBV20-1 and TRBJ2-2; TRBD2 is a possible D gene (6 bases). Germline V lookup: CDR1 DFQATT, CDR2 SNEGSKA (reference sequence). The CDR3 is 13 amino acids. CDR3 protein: CGAGDTGEGELFF. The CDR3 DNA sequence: TGCGGGGCCGGTGACACGGGGGAGGGGGAGCTGTTTTTT.

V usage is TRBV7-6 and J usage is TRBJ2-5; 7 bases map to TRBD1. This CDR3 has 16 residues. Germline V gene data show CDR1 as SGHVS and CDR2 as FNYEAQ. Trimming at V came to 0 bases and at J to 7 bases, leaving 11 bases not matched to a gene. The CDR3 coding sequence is TGTGCCAGCAGCTTAGCAGTAAGGCAGCGACAGGGGACCCAGTACTTC. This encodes CASSLAVRQRQGTQYF.

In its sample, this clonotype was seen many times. The CDR3 nucleotides read TGTGCCACCTGCGGCGGCGGGTCGAGACAACTTACCTACGAGCAGTACTTC. It yields the protein CATCGGGSRQLTYEQYF. The V call is TRBV6-1, the J call TRBJ2-7, with a tentative D call TRBD2 (5 bases). Trimming took 10 bases from V and 2 from J, leaving 27 bases between them. Germline loops: CDR1 MNHNS, CDR2 SASEGT. This CDR3 has 17 residues.

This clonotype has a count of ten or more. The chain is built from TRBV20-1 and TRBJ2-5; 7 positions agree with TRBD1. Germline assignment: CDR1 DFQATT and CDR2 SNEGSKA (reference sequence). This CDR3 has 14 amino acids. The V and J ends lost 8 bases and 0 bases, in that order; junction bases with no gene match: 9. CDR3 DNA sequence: TGCAGTACCCTGGGACAGCTGTACCAAGAGACCCAGTACTTC. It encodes CSTLGQLYQETQYF.

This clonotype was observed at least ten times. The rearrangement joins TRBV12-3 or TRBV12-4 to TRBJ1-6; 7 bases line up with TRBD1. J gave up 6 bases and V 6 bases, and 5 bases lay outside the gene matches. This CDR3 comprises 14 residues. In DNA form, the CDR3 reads TGTGCCAGCAGGACAGGGACGTCTAATTCACCCCTCCACTTT. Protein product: CASRTGTSNSPLHF.

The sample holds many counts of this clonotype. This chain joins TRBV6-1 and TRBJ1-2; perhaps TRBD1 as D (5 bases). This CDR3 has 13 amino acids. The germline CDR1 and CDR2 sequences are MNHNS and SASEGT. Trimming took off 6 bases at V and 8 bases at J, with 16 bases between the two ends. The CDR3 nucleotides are TGTGCCAGCAGCGCCAGGGACCAGCGAGGCTACACCTTC. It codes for CASSARDQRGYTF.

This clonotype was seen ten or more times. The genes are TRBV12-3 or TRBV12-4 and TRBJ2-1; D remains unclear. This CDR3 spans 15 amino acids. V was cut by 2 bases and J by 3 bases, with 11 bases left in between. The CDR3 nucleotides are TGTGCCAGCAGTTTATCCCTGGGAAACTACAATGAGCAGTTCTTC. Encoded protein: CASSLSLGNYNEQFF.

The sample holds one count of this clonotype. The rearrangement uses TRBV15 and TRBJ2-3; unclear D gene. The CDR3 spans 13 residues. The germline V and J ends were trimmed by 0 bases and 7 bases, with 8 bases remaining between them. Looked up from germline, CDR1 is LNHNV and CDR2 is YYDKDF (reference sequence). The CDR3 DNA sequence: TGTGCCACCAGCAGAGATCCAAGATATACGCAGTATTTT. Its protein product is CATSRDPRYTQYF.

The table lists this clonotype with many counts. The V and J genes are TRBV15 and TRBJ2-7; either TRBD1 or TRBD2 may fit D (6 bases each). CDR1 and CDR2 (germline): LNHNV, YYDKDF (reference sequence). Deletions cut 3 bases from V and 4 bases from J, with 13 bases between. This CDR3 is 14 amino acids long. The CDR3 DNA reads TGTGCCACCAGCAGGGAGGGGGACGATTACGAGCAGTACTTC. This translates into CATSREGDDYEQYF.

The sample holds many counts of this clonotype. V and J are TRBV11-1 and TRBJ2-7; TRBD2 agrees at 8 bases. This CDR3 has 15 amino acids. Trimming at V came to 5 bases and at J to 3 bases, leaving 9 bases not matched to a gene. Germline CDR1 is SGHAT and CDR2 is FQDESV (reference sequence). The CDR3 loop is CASSPRGAGVYEQYF. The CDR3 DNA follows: TGTGCCAGCAGCCCCCGGGGAGCGGGAGTCTACGAGCAGTACTTC.

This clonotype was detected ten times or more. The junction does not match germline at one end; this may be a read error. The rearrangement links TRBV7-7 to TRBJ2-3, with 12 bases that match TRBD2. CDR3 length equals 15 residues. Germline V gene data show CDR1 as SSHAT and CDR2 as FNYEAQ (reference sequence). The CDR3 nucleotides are TGTGCTAGCAGCTTCTCGGGACTAGCGGGAGATACGCAGTATTTT. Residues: CASSFSGLAGDTQYF.

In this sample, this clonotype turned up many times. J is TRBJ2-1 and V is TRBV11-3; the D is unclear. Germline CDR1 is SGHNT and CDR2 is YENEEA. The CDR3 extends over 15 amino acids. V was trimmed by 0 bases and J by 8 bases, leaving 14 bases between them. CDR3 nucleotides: TGTGCCAGCAGCTTAGATCTTGCGGCTCGGGATGAGCAGTTCTTC. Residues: CASSLDLAARDEQFF. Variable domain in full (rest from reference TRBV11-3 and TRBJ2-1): EAGVVQSPRYKIIEKKQPVAFWCNPISGHNTLYWYLQNLGQGPELLIRYENEEAVDDSQLPKDRFSAERLKGVDSTLKIQPAELGDSAVYLCASSLDLAARDEQFFGPGTRLTVL.

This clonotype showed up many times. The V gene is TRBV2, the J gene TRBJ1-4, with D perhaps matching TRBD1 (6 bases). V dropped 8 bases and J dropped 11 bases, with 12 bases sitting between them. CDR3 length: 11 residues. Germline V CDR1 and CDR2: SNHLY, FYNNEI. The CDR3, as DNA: TGTGCCAGCTTACAGGGAGCTAAACTGTTTTTT. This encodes CASLQGAKLFF.

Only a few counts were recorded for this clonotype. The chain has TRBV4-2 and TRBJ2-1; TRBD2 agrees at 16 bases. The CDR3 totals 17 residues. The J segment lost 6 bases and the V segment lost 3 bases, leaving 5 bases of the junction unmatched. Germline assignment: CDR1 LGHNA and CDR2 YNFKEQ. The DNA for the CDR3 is TGTGCCAGCAGCCAGGGGACTAGCGGGGGGGGGACCAATGAGCAGTTCTTC. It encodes CASSQGTSGGGTNEQFF.

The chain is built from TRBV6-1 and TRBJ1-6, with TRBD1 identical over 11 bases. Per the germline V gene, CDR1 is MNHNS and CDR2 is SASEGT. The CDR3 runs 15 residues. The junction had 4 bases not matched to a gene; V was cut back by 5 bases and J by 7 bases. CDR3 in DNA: TGTGCCAGCAGTTCGGACAGGGGGCTAAATTCACCCCTCCACTTT. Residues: CASSSDRGLNSPLHF.